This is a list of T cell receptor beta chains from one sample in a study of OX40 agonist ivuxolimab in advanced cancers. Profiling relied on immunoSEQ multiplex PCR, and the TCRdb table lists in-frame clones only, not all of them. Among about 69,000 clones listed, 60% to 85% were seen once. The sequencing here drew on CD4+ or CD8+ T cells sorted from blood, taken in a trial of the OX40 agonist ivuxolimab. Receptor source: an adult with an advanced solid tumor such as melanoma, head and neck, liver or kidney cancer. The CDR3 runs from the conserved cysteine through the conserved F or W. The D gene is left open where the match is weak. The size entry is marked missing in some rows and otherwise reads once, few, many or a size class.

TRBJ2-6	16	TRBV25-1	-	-	TGTGCCAGCAGTTCACGTGGGGGGGCCGGGGCCAACGTCCTGACTTTC	CASSSRGGAGANVLTF
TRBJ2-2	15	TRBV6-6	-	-	TGTGCCAGCAGTGCCGGGACAACGAACACCGGGGAGCTGTTTTTT	CASSAGTTNTGELFF
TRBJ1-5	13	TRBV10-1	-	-	TGCGCCAGCAGTGGAGGGGGCAATCAGCCCCAGCATTTT	CASSGGGNQPQHF
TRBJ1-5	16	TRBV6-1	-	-	TGTGCCAGCAGTGAAGCCCCGGGACGGCCAAATCAGCCCCAGCATTTT	CASSEAPGRPNQPQHF
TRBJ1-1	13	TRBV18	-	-	TGTGCCAGCTCAGGCTCGGTGAACACTGAAGCTTTCTTT	CASSGSVNTEAFF
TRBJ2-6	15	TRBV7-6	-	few	TGTGCCAGCAGCGTGAATCAGGGGGGGGCCAACGTCCTGACTTTC	CASSVNQGGANVLTF
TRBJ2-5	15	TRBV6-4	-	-	TGTGCCAGCAGTGAACAGCCGACACCCCAAGAGACCCAGTACTTC	CASSEQPTPQETQYF
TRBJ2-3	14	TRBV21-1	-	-	TGTGCCAGCAGCAGGGGGCCGAGCACAGATACGCAGTATTTT	CASSRGPSTDTQYF
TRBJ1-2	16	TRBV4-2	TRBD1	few	TGTGCCAGCAGCCCCCCCGGGACAGGGGAAGACTATGGCTACACCTTC	CASSPPGTGEDYGYTF
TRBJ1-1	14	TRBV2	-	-	TGTGCCAGCAACCCCGAGACATTGAACACTGAAGCTTTCTTT	CASNPETLNTEAFF
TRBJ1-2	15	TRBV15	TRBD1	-	TGTGCCACCTCAGAACGGGGACAGGGACCCTATGGCTACACCTTC	CATSERGQGPYGYTF
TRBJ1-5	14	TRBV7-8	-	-	TGTGCCAGCAGCTTAGTTGGGGCGCGTCAGCCCCAGCATTTT	CASSLVGARQPQHF
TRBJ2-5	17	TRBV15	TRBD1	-	TGTGCCACCAGCAGAGATGGTACAGGGGGTACCCAAGAGACCCAGTACTTC	CATSRDGTGGTQETQYF